This entry lists 3 T cell receptor beta chains sequenced from one sample in a study of blood T cell repertoires in COVID-19. Method: immunoSEQ multiplex PCR; TCRdb's copy keeps in-frame clones and lacks some. The sample includes about 300,000 clones, approximately 90% of them seen just once. Sequenced material: peripheral blood. The receptors were sampled from a woman between 45 and 60 years old with COVID-19, enrolled during active disease.

The rearrangement links TRBV21-1 to TRBJ2-5; the table gives TRBD1 as D, unverified against the DNA. TRBV21-1 is tagged as a pseudogene. The CDR3 length is 15 residues. The CDR3 sequence is CASSKELGAQGTQYF. The CDR3 DNA sequence: TGTGCCAGCAGCAAAGAACTGGGGGCGCAGGGGACCCAGTACTTC.

The chain links TRBV7-2 to TRBJ2-7; D is perhaps TRBD2 (6 bases). Germline loops: CDR1 SGHTA, CDR2 FQGNSA. The CDR3 runs to 12 residues. The V end was cut by 4 bases, the J end by 6 bases, with 10 bases between. CDR3 nucleotides: TGTGCCAGCAGCTCGCGGGATTTCGAGCAGTACTTC. The encoded protein is CASSSRDFEQYF.

This clone is a singleton in its sample. This rearrangement joins TRBV6-5 to TRBJ2-1, with TRBD1 matching 7 bases. Germline CDR1 is MNHEY and CDR2 is SVGAGI. With V trimmed by 2 bases and J by 0 bases, 4 bases remained unmatched. CDR3 length equals 16 residues. The CDR3 DNA reads as TGTGCCAGCAGTTACAGGGGGCCCAACTCCTACAATGAGCAGTTCTTC. Its protein is CASSYRGPNSYNEQFF.